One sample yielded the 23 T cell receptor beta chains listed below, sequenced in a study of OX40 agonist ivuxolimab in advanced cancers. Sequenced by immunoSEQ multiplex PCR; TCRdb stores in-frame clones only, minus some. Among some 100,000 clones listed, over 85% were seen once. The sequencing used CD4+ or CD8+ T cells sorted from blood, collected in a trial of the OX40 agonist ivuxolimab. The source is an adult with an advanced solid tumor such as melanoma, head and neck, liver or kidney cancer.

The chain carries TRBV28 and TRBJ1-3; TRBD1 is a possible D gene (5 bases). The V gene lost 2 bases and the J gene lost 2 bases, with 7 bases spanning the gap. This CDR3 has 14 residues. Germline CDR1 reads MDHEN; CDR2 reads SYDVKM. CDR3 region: CASSLGGAGNTIYF. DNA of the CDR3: TGTGCCAGCAGTTTAGGGGGTGCTGGAAACACCATATATTTT. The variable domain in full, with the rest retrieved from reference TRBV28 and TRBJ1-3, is DVKVTQSSRYLVKRTGEKVFLECVQDMDHENMFWYRQDPGLGLRLIYFSYDVKMKEKGDIPEGYSVSREKKERFSLILESASTNQTSMYLCASSLGGAGNTIYFGEGSWLTVV.

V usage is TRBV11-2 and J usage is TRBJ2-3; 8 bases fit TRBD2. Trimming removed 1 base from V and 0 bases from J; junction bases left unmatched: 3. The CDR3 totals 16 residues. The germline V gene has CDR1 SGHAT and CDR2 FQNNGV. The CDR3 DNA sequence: TGTGCCAGCAGCTTAGGACTAGCGCCTAGCACAGATACGCAGTATTTT. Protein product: CASSLGLAPSTDTQYF.

This CDR3 reads CASSIRQEVDTEAFF. DNA for the CDR3: TGTGCCAGCAGTATCAGACAGGAAGTAGACACTGAAGCTTTCTTT. The V gene is TRBV6-5, the J gene TRBJ1-1; possibly TRBD1 for D (6 bases). V shed 5 bases and J shed 3 bases, with 16 bases lying between them. The CDR3 has 15 residues. Germline values: CDR1 MNHEY, CDR2 SVGAGI.

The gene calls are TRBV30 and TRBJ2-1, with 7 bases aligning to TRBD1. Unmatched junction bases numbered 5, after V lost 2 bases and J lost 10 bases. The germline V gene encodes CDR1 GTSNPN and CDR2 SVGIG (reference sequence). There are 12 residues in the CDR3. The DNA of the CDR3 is TGTGCCTGGAGTACAAACAGGGGCGAGCAGTTCTTC. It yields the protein CAWSTNRGEQFF.

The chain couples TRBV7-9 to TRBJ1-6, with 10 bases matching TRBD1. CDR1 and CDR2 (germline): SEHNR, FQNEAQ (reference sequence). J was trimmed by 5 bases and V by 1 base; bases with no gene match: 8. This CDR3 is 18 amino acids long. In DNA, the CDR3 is TGTGCCAGCAGCTTAGGACGATCCGGGACAGGGGATAATTCACCCCTCCACTTT. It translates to CASSLGRSGTGDNSPLHF.

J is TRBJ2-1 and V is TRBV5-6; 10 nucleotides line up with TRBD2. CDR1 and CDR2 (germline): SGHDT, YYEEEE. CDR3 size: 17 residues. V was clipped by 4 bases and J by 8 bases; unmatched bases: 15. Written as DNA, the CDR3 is TGTGCCAGCAGCCCCCACCCACTCGGGACTAGCGTTGATGAGCAGTTCTTC. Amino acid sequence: CASSPHPLGTSVDEQFF.

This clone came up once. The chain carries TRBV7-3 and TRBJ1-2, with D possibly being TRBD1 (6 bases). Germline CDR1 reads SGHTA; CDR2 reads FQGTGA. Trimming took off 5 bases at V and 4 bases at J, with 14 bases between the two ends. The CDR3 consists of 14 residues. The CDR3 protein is CASSQAGGTYGYTF. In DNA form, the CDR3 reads TGTGCCAGCAGCCAGGCTGGGGGCACCTATGGCTACACCTTC. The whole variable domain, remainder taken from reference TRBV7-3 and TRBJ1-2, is GAGVSQTPSNKVTEKGKYVELRCDPISGHTALYWYRQSLGQGPEFLIYFQGTGAADDSGLPNDRFFAVRPEGSVSTLKIQRTERGDSAVYLCASSQAGGTYGYTFGSGTRLTVV.

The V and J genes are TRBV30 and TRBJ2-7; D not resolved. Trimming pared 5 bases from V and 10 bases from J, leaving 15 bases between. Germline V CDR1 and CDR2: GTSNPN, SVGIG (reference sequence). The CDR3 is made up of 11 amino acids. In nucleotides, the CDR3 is TGTGCCTGGGGATTACAGATCCGACAGTACTTC. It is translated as CAWGLQIRQYF.

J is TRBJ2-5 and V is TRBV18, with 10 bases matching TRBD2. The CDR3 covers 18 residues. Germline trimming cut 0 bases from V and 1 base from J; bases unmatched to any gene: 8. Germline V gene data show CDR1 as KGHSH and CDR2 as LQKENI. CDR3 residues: CASSPPGLARGGQETQYF. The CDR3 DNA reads TGTGCCAGCTCACCACCGGGACTAGCGAGAGGGGGCCAAGAGACCCAGTACTTC. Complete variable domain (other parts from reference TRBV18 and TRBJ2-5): NAGVMQNPRHLVRRRGQEARLRCSPMKGHSHVYWYRQLPEEGLKFMVYLQKENIIDESGMPKERFSAEFPKEGPSILRIQQVVRGDSAAYFCASSPPGLARGGQETQYFGPGTRLLVL.

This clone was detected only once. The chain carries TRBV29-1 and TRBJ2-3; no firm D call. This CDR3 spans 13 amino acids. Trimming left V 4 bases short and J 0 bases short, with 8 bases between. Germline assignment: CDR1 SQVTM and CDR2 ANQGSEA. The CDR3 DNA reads TGCAGCGTTGCCCCTACCAGCACAGATACGCAGTATTTT. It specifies CSVAPTSTDTQYF.

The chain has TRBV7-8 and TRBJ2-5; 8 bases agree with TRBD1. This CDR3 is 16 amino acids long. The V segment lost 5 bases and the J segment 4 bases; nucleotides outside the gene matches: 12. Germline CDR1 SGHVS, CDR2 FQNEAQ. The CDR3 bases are TGTGCCAGCAGCCAACCGGACAGGGAACGGGCAGAGACCCAGTACTTC. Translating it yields CASSQPDRERAETQYF.

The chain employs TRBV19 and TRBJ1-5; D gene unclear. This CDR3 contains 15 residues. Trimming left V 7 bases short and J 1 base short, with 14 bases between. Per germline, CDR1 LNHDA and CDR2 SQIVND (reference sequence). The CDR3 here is CASTLGLGSNQPQHF. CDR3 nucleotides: TGTGCCAGTACTTTAGGCCTGGGGAGCAATCAGCCCCAGCATTTT.

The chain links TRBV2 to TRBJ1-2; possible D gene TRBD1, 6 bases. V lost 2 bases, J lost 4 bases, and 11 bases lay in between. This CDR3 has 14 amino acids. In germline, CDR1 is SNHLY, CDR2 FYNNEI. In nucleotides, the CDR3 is TGTGCCAGCAGTGAACCCAGGGGAGGCTATGGCTACACCTTC. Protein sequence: CASSEPRGGYGYTF.

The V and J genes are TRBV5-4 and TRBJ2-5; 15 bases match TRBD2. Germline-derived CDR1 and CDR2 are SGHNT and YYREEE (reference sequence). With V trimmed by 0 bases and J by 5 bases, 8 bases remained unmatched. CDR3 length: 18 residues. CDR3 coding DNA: TGTGCCAGCAGCTTGGGGACTAGCGGGGGGGCCGCGGGGGAGACCCAGTACTTC. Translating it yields CASSLGTSGGAAGETQYF.

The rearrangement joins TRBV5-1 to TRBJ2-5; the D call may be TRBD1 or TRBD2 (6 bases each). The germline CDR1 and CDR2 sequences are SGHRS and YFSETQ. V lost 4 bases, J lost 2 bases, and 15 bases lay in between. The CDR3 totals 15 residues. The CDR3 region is CASSQPEGEQETQYF. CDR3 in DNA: TGCGCCAGCAGCCAGCCGGAGGGGGAGCAAGAGACCCAGTACTTC.

CDR3 in amino acids: CASSAQVTSYEQYF. CDR3 DNA sequence: TGCGCCAGCAGCGCACAGGTTACCTCCTACGAGCAGTACTTC. The chain joins TRBV5-1 to TRBJ2-7, with a weak D call TRBD1 (5 bases). The CDR3 length is 14 residues. The V gene's germline CDR1 is SGHRS and CDR2 YFSETQ. V was trimmed by 4 bases and J by 0 bases, leaving 11 bases between them.

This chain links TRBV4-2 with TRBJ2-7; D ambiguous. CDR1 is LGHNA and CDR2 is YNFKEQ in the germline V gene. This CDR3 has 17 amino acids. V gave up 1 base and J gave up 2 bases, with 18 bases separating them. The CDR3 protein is CASSQARTSGRAYEQYF. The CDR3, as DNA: TGTGCCAGCAGCCAAGCTCGGACGAGTGGTAGGGCCTACGAGCAGTACTTC.

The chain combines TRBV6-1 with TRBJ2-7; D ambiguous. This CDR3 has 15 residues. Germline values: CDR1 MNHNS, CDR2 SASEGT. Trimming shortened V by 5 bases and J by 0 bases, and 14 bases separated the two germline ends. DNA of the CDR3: TGTGCCAGCAGTCTATGGACGGTGAGCTCCTACGAGCAGTACTTC. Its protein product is CASSLWTVSSYEQYF.

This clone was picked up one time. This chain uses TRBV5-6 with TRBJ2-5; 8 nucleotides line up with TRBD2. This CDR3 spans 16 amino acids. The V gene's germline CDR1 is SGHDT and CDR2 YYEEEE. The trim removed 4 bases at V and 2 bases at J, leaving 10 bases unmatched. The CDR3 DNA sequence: TGTGCCAGCAGCCAAAGGAGCGGGAGTTCGCAAGAGACCCAGTACTTC. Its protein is CASSQRSGSSQETQYF. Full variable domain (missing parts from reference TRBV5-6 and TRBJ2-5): DAGVTQSPTHLIKTRGQQVTLRCSPKSGHDTVSWYQQALGQGPQFIFQYYEEEERQRGNFPDRFSGHQFPNYSSELNVNALLLGDSALYLCASSQRSGSSQETQYFGPGTRLLVL.

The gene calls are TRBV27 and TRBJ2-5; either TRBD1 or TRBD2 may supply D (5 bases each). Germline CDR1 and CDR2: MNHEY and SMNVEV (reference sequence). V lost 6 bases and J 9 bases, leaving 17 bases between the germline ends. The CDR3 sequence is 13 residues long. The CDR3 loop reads CASRQDSRGAQYF. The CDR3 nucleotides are TGTGCCAGCAGACAGGACTCCCGAGGGGCCCAGTACTTC.

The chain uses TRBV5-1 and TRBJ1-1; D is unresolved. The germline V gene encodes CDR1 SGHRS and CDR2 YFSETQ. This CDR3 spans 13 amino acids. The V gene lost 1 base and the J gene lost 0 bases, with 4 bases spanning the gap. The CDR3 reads CASSLSLNTEAFF. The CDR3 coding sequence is TGCGCCAGCAGCTTGAGTTTGAACACTGAAGCTTTCTTT.

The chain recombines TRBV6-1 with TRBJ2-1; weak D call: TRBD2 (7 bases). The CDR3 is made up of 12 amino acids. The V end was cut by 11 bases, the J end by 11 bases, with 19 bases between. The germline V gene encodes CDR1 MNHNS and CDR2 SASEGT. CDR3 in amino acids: CAVQQGGGQQFF. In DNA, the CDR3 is TGTGCCGTACAGCAAGGGGGGGGACAGCAGTTCTTC.

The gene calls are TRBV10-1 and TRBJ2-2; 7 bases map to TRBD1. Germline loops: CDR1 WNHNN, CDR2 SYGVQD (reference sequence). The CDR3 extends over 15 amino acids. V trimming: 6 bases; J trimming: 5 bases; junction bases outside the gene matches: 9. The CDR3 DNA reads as TGCGCCAGCAGCCCGAGAGGGGGACAGACCGGGGAGCTGTTTTTT. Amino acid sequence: CASSPRGGQTGELFF.